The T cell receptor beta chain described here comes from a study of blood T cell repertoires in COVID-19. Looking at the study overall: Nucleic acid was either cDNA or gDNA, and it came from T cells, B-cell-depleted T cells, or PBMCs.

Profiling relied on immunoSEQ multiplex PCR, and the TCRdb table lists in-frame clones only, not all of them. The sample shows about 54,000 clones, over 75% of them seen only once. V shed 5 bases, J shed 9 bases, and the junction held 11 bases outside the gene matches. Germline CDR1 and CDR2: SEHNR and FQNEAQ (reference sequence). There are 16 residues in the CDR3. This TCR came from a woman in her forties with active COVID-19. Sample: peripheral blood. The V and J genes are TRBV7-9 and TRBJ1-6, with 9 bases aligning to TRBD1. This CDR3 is CASSSLREGQGSPLHF. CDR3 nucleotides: TGTGCCAGCAGCAGCCTCCGGGAGGGACAGGGTTCACCCCTCCACTTT.